The 27 T cell receptor beta chains below come from one sample, sequenced in a study of CD8 T cells in Susac syndrome. Reverse transcription used about 0.45 to 1 ug RNA and random hexamers. TCRdb called the immunoSEQ multiplex PCR reads again in MiXCR, with one record for every CDR3 protein. Of roughly 110,000 distinct CDR3 sequences listed, around 90% are singletons. Sequencing used CD4+ T cells from PBMCs. Source of these receptors: a human donor in good health.

The rearrangement links TRBV15 to TRBJ2-7, with D unclear. CDR1 LNHNV and CDR2 YYDKDF come from the germline V gene (reference sequence). This CDR3 region has 13 residues. V gave up 0 bases and J gave up 5 bases, with 8 bases separating them. The CDR3, as DNA: TGTGCCACCAGCAGAGATGGGGTCGACGAGCAGTACTTC. Translated: CATSRDGVDEQYF.

This chain links TRBV5-6 with TRBJ1-4, with D perhaps TRBD1 (6 bases). Germline V gives CDR1 SGHDT, CDR2 YYEEEE. V was clipped by 4 bases and J by 11 bases, with 30 bases between them. The CDR3 extends over 18 amino acids. The CDR3 loop is CASSLASGARIASPKLFF. CDR3 DNA: TGTGCCAGCAGCCTAGCCTCGGGGGCCCGGATAGCATCTCCGAAACTGTTTTTT.

This sequence joins TRBV13 and TRBJ2-2; 9 bases are shared with TRBD2. The V gene's germline CDR1 is PRHDT and CDR2 FYEKMQ (reference sequence). With V trimmed by 4 bases and J by 4 bases, 7 bases remained unmatched. The CDR3 is made up of 16 amino acids. The CDR3 DNA is TGTGCCAGCAGCTCAACCGGGACTAGCTCCACCGGGGAGCTGTTTTTT. It codes for CASSSTGTSSTGELFF.

The CDR3: CSAWAYEQYF. DNA of the CDR3: TGCAGTGCTTGGGCCTACGAGCAGTACTTC. V and J are TRBV20-1 and TRBJ2-7; D uncertain. Germline CDR1 and CDR2: DFQATT and SNEGSKA (reference sequence). Trimming stripped 5 bases from V and 2 bases from J, with 4 bases between. The CDR3 runs 10 residues.

For the CDR3, the DNA is TGTGCCAGTCAACGGGACTTGGGTGGCTACACCTTC. It is translated as CASQRDLGGYTF. The chain employs TRBV19 and TRBJ1-2, with a weak D call TRBD1 (5 bases). CDR1 and CDR2 from the germline V gene are LNHDA and SQIVND (reference sequence). This CDR3 spans 12 amino acids. Trimming removed 8 bases at V and 7 bases at J, with 14 bases between.

The J gene is TRBJ2-1, the V gene TRBV9; 9 bases are shared with TRBD2. The ends lost 2 bases at V and 3 bases at J; junction bases unmatched: 3. CDR3 size: 15 residues. Germline values: CDR1 SGDLS, CDR2 YYNGEE. The CDR3 loop reads CASSVSSGVYNEQFF. CDR3 in DNA: TGTGCCAGCAGCGTCTCTAGCGGGGTCTACAATGAGCAGTTCTTC. Based on the CDR3 plus reference TRBV9 and TRBJ2-1, the full variable domain is DSGVTQTPKHLITATGQRVTLRCSPRSGDLSVYWYQQSLDQGLQFLIQYYNGEERAKGNILERFSAQQFPDLHSELNLSSLELGDSALYFCASSVSSGVYNEQFFGPGTRLTVL.

The chain couples TRBV18 to TRBJ2-7; 7 nucleotides align to TRBD1. The CDR3 covers 14 residues. The V segment lost 4 bases and the J segment 2 bases; nucleotides outside the gene matches: 5. The germline gives CDR1 KGHSH, CDR2 LQKENI. CDR3 sequence (DNA): TGTGCCAGCTCACGTTTACAGGGGCCCTACGAGCAGTACTTC. It encodes CASSRLQGPYEQYF.

The chain couples TRBV7-2 to TRBJ1-6; D unresolved. The CDR3 consists of 13 residues. V lost 0 bases and J 17 bases, leaving 14 bases between the germline ends. Germline CDR1 reads SGHTA; CDR2 reads FQGNSA. The chain's CDR3 is CASSLAPAVGIHF. CDR3 DNA: TGTGCCAGCAGCTTAGCCCCGGCGGTGGGTATCCACTTT.

The chain links TRBV6-2 or TRBV6-3 to TRBJ1-1; D remains unclear. CDR3 size: 14 residues. V lost 2 bases and J 3 bases, leaving 10 bases between the germline ends. The germline V gene has CDR1 MNHEY and CDR2 SVGEGT. This CDR3 reads CASSYDGEDTEAFF. The CDR3 DNA is TGTGCCAGCAGTTACGACGGGGAGGACACTGAAGCTTTCTTT.

This chain uses TRBV7-3 with TRBJ1-1; perhaps TRBD1 as D (6 bases). Looked up from germline, CDR1 is SGHTA and CDR2 is FQGTGA. The V end lost 5 bases, the J end lost 4 bases, and 11 bases lay between the germline ends. The CDR3 contains 13 residues. The chain's CDR3 is CASSTDRITEAFF. The DNA for the CDR3 is TGTGCCAGCAGCACCGACAGGATCACTGAAGCTTTCTTT.

This clonotype occurred once. The chain joins TRBV19 to TRBJ2-2; D is possibly TRBD1 (5 bases). Germline-derived CDR1 and CDR2 are LNHDA and SQIVND (reference sequence). The CDR3 has 16 amino acids. Trimming stripped 1 base from V and 1 base from J, with 10 bases between. The CDR3 region has the DNA TGTGCCAGTAGTATAGGGGGCGTGGGGAACACCGGGGAGCTGTTTTTT. Its translation: CASSIGGVGNTGELFF.

V usage is TRBV7-2 and J usage is TRBJ2-3; the D is unclear. CDR1 is SGHTA, CDR2 FQGNSA, per germline. The CDR3 loop spans 13 amino acids. V dropped 1 base and J dropped 4 bases, with 6 bases sitting between them. The CDR3 loop is CASSLGAADTQYF. In DNA form, the CDR3 reads TGTGCCAGCAGCTTAGGCGCAGCAGATACGCAGTATTTT.

This sequence joins TRBV2 and TRBJ1-1, with D possibly being TRBD1 (5 bases). Looked up from germline, CDR1 is SNHLY and CDR2 is FYNNEI. The CDR3 spans 13 residues. Trimming removed 7 bases at V and 3 bases at J, with 12 bases between. CDR3 nucleotides: TGTGCCAGCACTATCACAGGAGACACTGAAGCTTTCTTT. This codes for CASTITGDTEAFF. The full variable domain, with the rest looked up from reference TRBV2 and TRBJ1-1, is EPEVTQTPSHQVTQMGQEVILRCVPISNHLYFYWYRQILGQKVEFLVSFYNNEISEKSEIFDDQFSVERPDGSNFTLKIRSTKLEDSAMYFCASTITGDTEAFFGQGTRLTVV.

There are a few counts of this clonotype. The rearrangement joins TRBV4-2 to TRBJ1-6; no reliable D call. Trimming removed 0 bases from V and 7 bases from J, with 7 bases in between. Germline CDR1 LGHNA, CDR2 YNFKEQ. This CDR3 region has 14 residues. CDR3 sequence reads: CASSQESENSPLHF. CDR3 sequence (DNA): TGTGCCAGCAGCCAAGAGTCAGAGAATTCACCCCTCCACTTT.

Turning to this clonotype: The junction differs from germline at one of its ends, possibly a read error. V usage is TRBV7-9 and J usage is TRBJ2-1; D uncertain. Per the germline V gene, CDR1 is SEHNR and CDR2 is FQNEAQ (reference sequence). The CDR3 runs to 12 residues. In DNA, the CDR3 is TGTGCCAGCAGCTCTGCCTACAATGAGCAGCTCTTC. Translated, it gives CASSSAYNEQLF.

The rearrangement joins TRBV19 to TRBJ2-1, with D possibly TRBD2 on 6 matching bases. The CDR3 runs 15 residues. Trimming stripped 3 bases from V and 3 bases from J, with 12 bases between. Germline V gives CDR1 LNHDA, CDR2 SQIVND (reference sequence). For the CDR3, the DNA is TGTGCCAGTAGTATCTCGGGGACTTTCTACAATGAGCAGTTCTTC. Translating gives CASSISGTFYNEQFF.

V usage is TRBV12-3 or TRBV12-4 and J usage is TRBJ1-4; D is unresolved. Between the trimmed V and J ends, which lost 5 bases and 4 bases, there was a span of 5 bases. This CDR3 region has 12 residues. CDR3 coding DNA: TGTGCCAGCAGTCGTTTTAATGAAAAACTGTTTTTT. It translates to CASSRFNEKLFF.

The rearrangement uses TRBV11-2 and TRBJ1-1, with D perhaps TRBD1 (6 bases). This CDR3 is built from 15 residues. Trimming cost V 1 base and J 1 base, with 10 bases left between them. CDR1 and CDR2 (germline): SGHAT, FQNNGV. CDR3 loop: CASSLGSGQNTEAFF. The CDR3, as DNA: TGTGCCAGCAGCTTAGGCTCGGGACAGAACACTGAAGCTTTCTTT.

This sequence joins TRBV27 and TRBJ2-3; 9 bases agree with TRBD1. Trimming took 3 bases from V and 1 from J; bases not matched to a gene: 2. The CDR3 loop spans 15 amino acids. Germline V gene lookup returns CDR1 MNHEY and CDR2 SMNVEV (reference sequence). CDR3 sequence reads: CASSLTGGGTDTQYF. As DNA, the CDR3 is TGTGCCAGCAGTTTGACAGGGGGTGGCACAGATACGCAGTATTTT.

The chain links TRBV7-2 to TRBJ1-1; TRBD1 is a possible D gene (6 bases). CDR3 length: 15 residues. Germline V CDR1 and CDR2: SGHTA, FQGNSA. With 3 bases removed from V and 2 bases from J, the gap between germline ends came to 13 bases. This CDR3 is CASSFGGRVNTEAFF. For the CDR3, the DNA is TGTGCCAGCAGCTTTGGGGGCAGGGTCAACACTGAAGCTTTCTTT. Full variable domain (remainder filled in from reference TRBV7-2 and TRBJ1-1): GAGVSQSPSNKVTEKGKDVELRCDPISGHTALYWYRQSLGQGLEFLIYFQGNSAPDKSGLPSDRFSAERTGGSVSTLTIQRTQQEDSAVYLCASSFGGRVNTEAFFGQGTRLTVV.

This clonotype was seen only a few times. In nucleotides, the CDR3 is TGCGCCAGCAGTCAAGTACCTGGAGACGAGCAGTACTTC. It specifies CASSQVPGDEQYF. The V gene is TRBV23-1, the J gene TRBJ2-7; D remains ambiguous. TRBV23-1 is an ORF for which the function is uncertain. The CDR3 runs 13 residues. Trimming pared 2 bases from V and 5 bases from J, leaving 10 bases between.

The CDR3 region is CASSSLSWEGLKTDTQYF. CDR3 sequence (DNA): TGTGCCAGCAGCTCCCTTTCGTGGGAGGGCCTCAAGACAGATACGCAGTATTTT. The chain is built from TRBV7-9 and TRBJ2-3; 7 bases are a match to TRBD2. Per the germline V gene, CDR1 is SEHNR and CDR2 is FQNEAQ (reference sequence). The CDR3 contains 18 residues. With V trimmed by 4 bases and J by 3 bases, 16 bases remained unmatched.

This clonotype was seen more than once but under ten times. V gene TRBV4-2 combines with J gene TRBJ1-2; D ambiguous. With 1 base removed from V and 13 bases from J, the gap between germline ends came to 16 bases. Germline CDR1 and CDR2: LGHNA and YNFKEQ. The CDR3 loop spans 13 amino acids. CDR3 nucleotide sequence: TGTGCCAGCAGCCAAGGATTAGGTGGGGTTCGCACCTTC. This sequence encodes CASSQGLGGVRTF.

The genes are TRBV9 and TRBJ2-2; 9 bases are shared with TRBD2. The germline CDR1 and CDR2 sequences are SGDLS and YYNGEE. V was pared by 0 bases and J by 6 bases, with 9 bases of the junction left unmatched. The CDR3 is 17 residues long. CDR3 nucleotide sequence: TGTGCCAGCAGCGTAGACGGCGGGGGGGCCAGGGCCGGGGAGCTGTTTTTT. This encodes CASSVDGGGARAGELFF.

The rearrangement joins TRBV3-1 to TRBJ1-4, with unresolved D. There are 15 residues in the CDR3. Germline loops: CDR1 LGHDT, CDR2 YNNKEL (reference sequence). Trimming cost V 0 bases and J 5 bases, with 10 bases left between them. The CDR3 DNA follows: TGTGCCAGCAGCCAAGACCGGAGAGTAAATGAAAAACTGTTTTTT. It codes for CASSQDRRVNEKLFF. The variable domain in full, completed from reference TRBV3-1 and TRBJ1-4, reads DTAVSQTPKYLVTQMGNDKSIKCEQNLGHDTMYWYKQDSKKFLKIMFSYNNKELIINETVPNRFSPKSPDKAHLNLHINSLELGDSAVYFCASSQDRRVNEKLFFGSGTQLSVL.

The genes are TRBV5-5 and TRBJ2-7; unclear D gene. Germline CDR1 reads SGHKS; CDR2 reads YYEKEE (reference sequence). Trimming cost V 4 bases and J 5 bases, with 10 bases left between them. This CDR3 has 12 amino acids. The CDR3 nucleotides read TGTGCCAGCAGCCCCCGGCCGGACGAGCAGTACTTC. It translates to CASSPRPDEQYF. Drawing the rest from reference TRBV5-5 and TRBJ2-7, the complete variable domain is DAGVTQSPTHLIKTRGQQVTLRCSPISGHKSVSWYQQVLGQGPQFIFQYYEKEERGRGNFPDRFSARQFPNYSSELNVNALLLGDSALYLCASSPRPDEQYFGPGTRLTVT.

This chain connects TRBV6-4 to TRBJ2-2; D is perhaps TRBD2 (6 bases). Germline CDR1 is MRHNA and CDR2 is SNTAGT. V lost 3 bases, J lost 1 base, and 9 bases lay in between. CDR3 size: 15 residues. In DNA, the CDR3 is TGTGCCAGCAGTGAAGGGCGGGGGAACACCGGGGAGCTGTTTTTT. This codes for CASSEGRGNTGELFF.